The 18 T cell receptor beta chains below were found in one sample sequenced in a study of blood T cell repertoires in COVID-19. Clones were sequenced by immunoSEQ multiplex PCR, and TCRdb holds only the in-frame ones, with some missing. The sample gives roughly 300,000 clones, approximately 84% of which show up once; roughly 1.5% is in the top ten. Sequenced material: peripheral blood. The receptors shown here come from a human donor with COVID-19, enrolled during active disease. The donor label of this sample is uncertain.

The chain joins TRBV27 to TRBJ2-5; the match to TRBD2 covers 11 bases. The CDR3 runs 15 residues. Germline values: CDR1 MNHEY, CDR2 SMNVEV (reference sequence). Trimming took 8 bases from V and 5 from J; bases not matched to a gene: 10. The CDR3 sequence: CASRLLAGEGETQYF. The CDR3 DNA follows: TGTGCCAGCCGCCTACTAGCGGGAGAGGGTGAGACCCAGTACTTC.

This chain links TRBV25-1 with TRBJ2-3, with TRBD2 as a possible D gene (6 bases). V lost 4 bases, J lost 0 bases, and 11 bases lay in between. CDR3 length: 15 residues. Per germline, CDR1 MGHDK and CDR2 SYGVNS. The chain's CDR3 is CASSVGGGSTDTQYF. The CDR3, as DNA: TGTGCCAGCAGTGTCGGGGGAGGTAGCACAGATACGCAGTATTTT.

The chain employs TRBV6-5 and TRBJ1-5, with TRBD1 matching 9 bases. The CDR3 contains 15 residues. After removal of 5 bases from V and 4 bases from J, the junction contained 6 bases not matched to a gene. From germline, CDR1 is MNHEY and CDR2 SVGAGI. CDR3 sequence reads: CASSISGTGNQPQHF. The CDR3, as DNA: TGTGCCAGCAGTATTTCCGGGACAGGGAATCAGCCCCAGCATTTT.

The CDR3 nucleotides read TGCGCCAGCAGCCAAGATAAAAGGGGACAGCGCAATCAGCCCCAGCATTTT. As protein: CASSQDKRGQRNQPQHF. This rearrangement joins TRBV4-1 to TRBJ1-5, with 7 bases that match TRBD1. CDR3 length equals 17 residues. V lost 0 bases to trimming and J lost 2 bases; unmatched junction nucleotides: 7. CDR1 is MGHRA, CDR2 YSYEKL, per germline.

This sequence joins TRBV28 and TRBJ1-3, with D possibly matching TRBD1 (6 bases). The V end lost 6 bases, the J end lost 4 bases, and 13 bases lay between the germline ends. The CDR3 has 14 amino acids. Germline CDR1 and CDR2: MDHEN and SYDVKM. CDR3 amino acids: CASRRHRDGNTIYF. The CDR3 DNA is TGTGCCAGCAGACGTCACAGGGACGGAAACACCATATATTTT.

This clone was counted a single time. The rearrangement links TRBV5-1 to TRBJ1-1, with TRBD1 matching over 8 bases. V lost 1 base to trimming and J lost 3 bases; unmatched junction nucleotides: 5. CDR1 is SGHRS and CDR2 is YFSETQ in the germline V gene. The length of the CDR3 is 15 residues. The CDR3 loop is CASSLRQGADTEAFF. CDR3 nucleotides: TGCGCCAGCAGCTTGAGGCAGGGGGCGGACACTGAAGCTTTCTTT. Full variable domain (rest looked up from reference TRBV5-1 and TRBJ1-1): KAGVTQTPRYLIKTRGQQVTLSCSPISGHRSVSWYQQTPGQGLQFLFEYFSETQRNKGNFPGRFSGRQFSNSRSEMNVSTLELGDSALYLCASSLRQGADTEAFFGQGTRLTVV.

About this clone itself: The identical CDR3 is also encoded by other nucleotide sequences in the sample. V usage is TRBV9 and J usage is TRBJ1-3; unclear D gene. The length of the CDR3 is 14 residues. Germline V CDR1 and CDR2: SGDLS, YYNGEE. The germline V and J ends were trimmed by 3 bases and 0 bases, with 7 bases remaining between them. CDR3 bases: TGTGCCAGCAGCGCCACAACCTCTGGAAACACCATATATTTT. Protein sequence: CASSATTSGNTIYF.

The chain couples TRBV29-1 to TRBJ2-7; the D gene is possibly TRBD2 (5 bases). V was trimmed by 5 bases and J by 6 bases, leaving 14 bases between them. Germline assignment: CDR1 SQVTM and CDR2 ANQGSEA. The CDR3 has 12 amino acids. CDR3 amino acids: CSVRSGVGEQYF. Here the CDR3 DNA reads TGCAGCGTTAGGTCCGGGGTTGGCGAGCAGTACTTC.

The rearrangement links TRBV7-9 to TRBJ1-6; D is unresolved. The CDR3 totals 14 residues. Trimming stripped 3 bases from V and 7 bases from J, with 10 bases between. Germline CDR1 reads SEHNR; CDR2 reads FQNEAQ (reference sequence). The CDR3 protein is CASSLTLENSPLHF. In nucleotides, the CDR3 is TGTGCCAGCAGCTTGACCCTGGAGAATTCACCCCTCCACTTT.

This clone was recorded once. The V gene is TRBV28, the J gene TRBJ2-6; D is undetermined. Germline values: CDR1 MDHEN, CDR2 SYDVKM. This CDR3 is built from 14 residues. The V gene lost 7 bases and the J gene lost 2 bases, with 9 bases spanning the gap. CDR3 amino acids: CASMEFAGANVLTF. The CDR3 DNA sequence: TGTGCCAGCATGGAGTTCGCTGGGGCCAACGTCCTGACTTTC.

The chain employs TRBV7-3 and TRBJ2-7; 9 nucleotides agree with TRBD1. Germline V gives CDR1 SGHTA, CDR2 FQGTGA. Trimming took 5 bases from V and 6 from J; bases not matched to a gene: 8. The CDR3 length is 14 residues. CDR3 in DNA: TGTGCCAGCAGCCGCACTGGACAGGGGAGCGAGCAGTACTTC. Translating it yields CASSRTGQGSEQYF.

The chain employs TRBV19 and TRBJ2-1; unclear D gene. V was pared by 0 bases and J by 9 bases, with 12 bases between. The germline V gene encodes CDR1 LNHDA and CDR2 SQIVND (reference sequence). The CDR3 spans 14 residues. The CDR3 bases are TGTGCCAGTAGTATAGAGAGGCTAGGCGGTGAGCAGTTCTTC. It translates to CASSIERLGGEQFF.

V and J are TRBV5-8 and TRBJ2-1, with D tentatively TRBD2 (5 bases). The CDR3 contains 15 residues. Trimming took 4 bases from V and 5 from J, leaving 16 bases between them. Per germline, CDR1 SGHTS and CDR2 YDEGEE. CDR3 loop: CASSRGRHGNNEQFF. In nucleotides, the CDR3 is TGTGCCAGCAGCCGAGGGCGGCATGGAAACAATGAGCAGTTCTTC.

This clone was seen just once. The CDR3 DNA follows: TGTGCCAGCAGCTTGACAGGGAACGGTGAAGCTTTCTTT. Protein product: CASSLTGNGEAFF. The chain combines TRBV11-1 with TRBJ1-1, with TRBD1 matching over 7 bases. The CDR3 is made up of 13 amino acids. Germline CDR1 SGHAT, CDR2 FQDESV (reference sequence). Trimming removed 3 bases from V and 7 bases from J; junction bases left unmatched: 5. The full variable domain, completed using reference TRBV11-1 and TRBJ1-1, is EAEVAQSPRYKITEKSQAVAFWCDPISGHATLYWYRQILGQGPELLVQFQDESVVDDSQLPKDRFSAERLKGVDSTLKIQPAELGDSAMYLCASSLTGNGEAFFGQGTRLTVV.

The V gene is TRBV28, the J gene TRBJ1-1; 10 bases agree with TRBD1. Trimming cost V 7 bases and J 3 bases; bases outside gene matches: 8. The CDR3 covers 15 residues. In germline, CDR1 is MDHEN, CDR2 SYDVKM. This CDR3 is CASTPWDRGDTEAFF. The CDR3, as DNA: TGTGCCAGCACTCCCTGGGACAGGGGAGACACTGAAGCTTTCTTT.

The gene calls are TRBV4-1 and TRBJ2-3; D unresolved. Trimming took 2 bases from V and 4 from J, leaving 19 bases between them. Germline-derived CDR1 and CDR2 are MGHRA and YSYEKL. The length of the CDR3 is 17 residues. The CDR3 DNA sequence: TGCGCCAGCAGCCAACCTCCCGGGTTGCCCCTGCCAGATACGCAGTATTTT. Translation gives CASSQPPGLPLPDTQYF.

The DNA for the CDR3 is TGCAGCGTTGAACTTGGCGGGGGCCTGGAGCAGTACTTC. Translation: CSVELGGGLEQYF. The genes are TRBV29-1 and TRBJ2-7; D perhaps matches TRBD2 (7 bases). Germline CDR1 and CDR2: SQVTM and ANQGSEA. V was pared by 2 bases and J by 7 bases, with 15 bases between. This CDR3 spans 13 amino acids.

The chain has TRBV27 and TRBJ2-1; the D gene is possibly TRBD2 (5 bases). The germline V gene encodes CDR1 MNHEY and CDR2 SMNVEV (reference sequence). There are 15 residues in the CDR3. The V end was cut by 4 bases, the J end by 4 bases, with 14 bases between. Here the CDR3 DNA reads TGTGCCAGCAGTTCCTGGACTGGCCTTTACAATGAGCAGTTCTTC. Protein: CASSSWTGLYNEQFF.